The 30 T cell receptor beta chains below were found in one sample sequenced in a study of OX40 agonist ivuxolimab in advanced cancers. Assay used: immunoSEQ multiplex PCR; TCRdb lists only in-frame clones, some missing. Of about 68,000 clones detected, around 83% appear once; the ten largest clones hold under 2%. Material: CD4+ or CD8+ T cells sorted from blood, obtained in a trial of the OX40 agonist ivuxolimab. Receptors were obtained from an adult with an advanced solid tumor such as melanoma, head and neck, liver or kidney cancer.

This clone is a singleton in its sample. CDR3 in amino acids: CASSFLQGQPQHF. The DNA of the CDR3 is TGTGCCAGCAGCTTTCTACAGGGCCAGCCCCAGCATTTT. This chain joins TRBV7-2 and TRBJ1-5; D perhaps matches TRBD1 (6 bases). The germline V gene has CDR1 SGHTA and CDR2 FQGNSA. V was cut by 3 bases and J by 7 bases, with 10 bases left in between. The CDR3 length is 13 residues.

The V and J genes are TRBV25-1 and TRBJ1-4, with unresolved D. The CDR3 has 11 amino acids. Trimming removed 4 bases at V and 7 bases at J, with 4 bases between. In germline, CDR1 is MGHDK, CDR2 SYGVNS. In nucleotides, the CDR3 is TGTGCCAGCAGTGTGGTTGAAAAACTGTTTTTT. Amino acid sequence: CASSVVEKLFF.

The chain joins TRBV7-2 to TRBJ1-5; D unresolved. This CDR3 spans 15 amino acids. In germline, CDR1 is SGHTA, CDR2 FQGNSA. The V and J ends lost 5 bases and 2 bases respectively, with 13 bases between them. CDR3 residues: CASSEMGAGNQPQHF. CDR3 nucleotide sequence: TGTGCCAGCAGCGAAATGGGTGCGGGCAATCAGCCCCAGCATTTT.

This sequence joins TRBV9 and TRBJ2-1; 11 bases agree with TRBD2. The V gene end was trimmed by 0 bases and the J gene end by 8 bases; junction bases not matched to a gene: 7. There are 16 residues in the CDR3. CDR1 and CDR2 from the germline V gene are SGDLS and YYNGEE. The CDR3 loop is CASSVDVAGGTDEQFF. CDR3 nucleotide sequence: TGTGCCAGCAGCGTAGATGTAGCGGGAGGGACGGATGAGCAGTTCTTC.

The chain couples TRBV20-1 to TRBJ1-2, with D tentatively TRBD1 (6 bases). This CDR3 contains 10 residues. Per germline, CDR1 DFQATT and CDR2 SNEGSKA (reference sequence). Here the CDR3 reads CTSGQYGYTF. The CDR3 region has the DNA TGCACCTCAGGACAGTATGGCTACACCTTC.

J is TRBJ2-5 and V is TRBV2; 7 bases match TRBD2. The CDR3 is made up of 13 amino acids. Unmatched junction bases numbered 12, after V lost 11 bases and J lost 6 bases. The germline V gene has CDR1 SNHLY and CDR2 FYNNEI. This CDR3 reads CAGSWLAEQTQYF. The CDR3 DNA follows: TGTGCCGGCTCGTGGCTAGCGGAACAGACCCAGTACTTC.

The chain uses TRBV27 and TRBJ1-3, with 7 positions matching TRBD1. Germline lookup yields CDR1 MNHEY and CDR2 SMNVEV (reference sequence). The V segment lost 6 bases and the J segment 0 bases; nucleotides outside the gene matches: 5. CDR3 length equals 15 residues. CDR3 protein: CASRRTGDSGNTIYF. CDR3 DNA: TGTGCCAGCAGGAGAACAGGGGACTCTGGAAACACCATATATTTT.

CDR3: CASSEFSPGDSEVFF. CDR3 DNA sequence: TGCGCCAGCAGTGAGTTTTCCCCTGGGGACAGCGAAGTGTTCTTT. The chain couples TRBV10-1 to TRBJ1-1, with 7 bases aligning to TRBD1. This CDR3 has 15 residues. V dropped 1 base and J dropped 14; count of bases not matched to a gene: 16. Germline V lookup: CDR1 WNHNN, CDR2 SYGVQD (reference sequence).

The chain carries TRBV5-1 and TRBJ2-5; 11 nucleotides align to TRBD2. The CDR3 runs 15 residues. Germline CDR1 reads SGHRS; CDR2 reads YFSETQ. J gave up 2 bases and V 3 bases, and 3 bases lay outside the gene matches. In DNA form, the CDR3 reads TGCGCCAGCAGCTGGGGGACTAGCGGACAAGAGACCCAGTACTTC. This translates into CASSWGTSGQETQYF.

CDR3 region: CSVPRQGSYNEQFF. The CDR3 region has the DNA TGCAGCGTGCCTCGACAGGGCTCCTACAATGAGCAGTTCTTC. The chain has TRBV29-1 and TRBJ2-1; 7 bases fit TRBD1. Germline V gene lookup returns CDR1 SQVTM and CDR2 ANQGSEA. The CDR3 runs 14 residues. V lost 6 bases, J lost 0 bases, and 5 bases stayed unmatched.

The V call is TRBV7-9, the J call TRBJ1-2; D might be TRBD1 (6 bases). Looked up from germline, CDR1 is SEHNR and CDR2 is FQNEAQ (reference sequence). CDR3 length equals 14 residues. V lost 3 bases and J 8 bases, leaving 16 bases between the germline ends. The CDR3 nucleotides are TGTGCCAGCAGCTTCGGGGGGCAGGGCTACGGCTACACCTTC. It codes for CASSFGGQGYGYTF.

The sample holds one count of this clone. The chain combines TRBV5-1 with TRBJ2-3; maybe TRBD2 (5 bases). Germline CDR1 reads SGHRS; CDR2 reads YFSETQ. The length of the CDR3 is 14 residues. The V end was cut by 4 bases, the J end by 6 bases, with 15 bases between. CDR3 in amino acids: CASSPTPGDDTQYF. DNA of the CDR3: TGCGCCAGCAGCCCAACCCCCGGGGATGATACGCAGTATTTT.

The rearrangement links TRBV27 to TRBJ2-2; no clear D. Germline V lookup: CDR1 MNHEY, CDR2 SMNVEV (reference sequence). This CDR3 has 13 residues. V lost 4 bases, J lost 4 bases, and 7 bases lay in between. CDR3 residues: CASSSLATGELFF. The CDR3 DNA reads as TGTGCCAGCAGTTCCCTGGCCACCGGGGAGCTGTTTTTT.

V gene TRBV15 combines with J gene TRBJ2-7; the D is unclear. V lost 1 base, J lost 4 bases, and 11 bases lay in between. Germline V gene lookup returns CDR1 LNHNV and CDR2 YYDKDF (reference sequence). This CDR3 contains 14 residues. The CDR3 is CATSRGQAPYEQYF. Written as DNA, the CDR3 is TGTGCCACCAGCAGAGGGCAGGCTCCGTACGAGCAGTACTTC.

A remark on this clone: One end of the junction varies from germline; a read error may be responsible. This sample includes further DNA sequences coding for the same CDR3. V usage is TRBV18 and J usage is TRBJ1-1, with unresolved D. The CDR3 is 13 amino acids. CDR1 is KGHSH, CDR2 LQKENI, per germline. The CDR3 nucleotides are TGTGCCAGCTCACCCGCAGTGAACACTGAAGCCTTCTTT. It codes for CASSPAVNTEAFF. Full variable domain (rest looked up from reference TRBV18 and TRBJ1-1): NAGVMQNPRHLVRRRGQEARLRCSPMKGHSHVYWYRQLPEEGLKFMVYLQKENIIDESGMPKERFSAEFPKEGPSILRIQQVVRGDSAAYFCASSPAVNTEAFFGQGTRLTVV.

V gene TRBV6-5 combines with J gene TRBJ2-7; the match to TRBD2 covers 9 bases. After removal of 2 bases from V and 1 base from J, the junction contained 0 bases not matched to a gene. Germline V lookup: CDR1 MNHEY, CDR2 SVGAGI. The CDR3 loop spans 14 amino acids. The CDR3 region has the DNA TGTGCCAGCAGTTACACTAGCGGGTCCTACGAGCAGTACTTC. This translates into CASSYTSGSYEQYF.

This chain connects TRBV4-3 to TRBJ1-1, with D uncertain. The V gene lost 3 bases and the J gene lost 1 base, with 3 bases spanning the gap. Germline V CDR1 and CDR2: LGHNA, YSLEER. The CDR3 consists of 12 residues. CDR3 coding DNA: TGCGCCAGCAGCCAGAGGAACACTGAAGCTTTCTTT. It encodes CASSQRNTEAFF.

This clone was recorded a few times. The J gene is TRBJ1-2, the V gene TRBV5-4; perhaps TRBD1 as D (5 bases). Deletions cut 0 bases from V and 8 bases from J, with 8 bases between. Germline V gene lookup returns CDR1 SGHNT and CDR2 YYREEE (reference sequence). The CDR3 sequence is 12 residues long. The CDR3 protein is CASSLGGTGYTF. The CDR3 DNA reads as TGTGCCAGCAGCTTGGGAGGGACCGGCTACACCTTC.

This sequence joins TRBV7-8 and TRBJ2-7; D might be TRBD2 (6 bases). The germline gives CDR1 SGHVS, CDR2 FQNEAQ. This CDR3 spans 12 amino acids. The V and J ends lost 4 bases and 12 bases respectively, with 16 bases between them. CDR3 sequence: CASSWDSSRPYF. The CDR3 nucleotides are TGTGCCAGCAGCTGGGACTCATCCAGACCGTACTTC. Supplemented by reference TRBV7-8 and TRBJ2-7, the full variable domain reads GAGVSQSPRYKVAKRGQDVALRCDPISGHVSLFWYQQALGQGPEFLTYFQNEAQLDKSGLPSDRFFAERPEGSVSTLKIQRTQQEDSAVYLCASSWDSSRPYFGPGTRLTVT.

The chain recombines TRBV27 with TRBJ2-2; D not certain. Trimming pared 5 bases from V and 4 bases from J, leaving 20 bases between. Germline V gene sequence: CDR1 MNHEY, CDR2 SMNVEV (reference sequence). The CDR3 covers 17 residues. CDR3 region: CASSTRIERFGTGELFF. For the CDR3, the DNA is TGTGCCAGCAGTACACGGATCGAGAGATTCGGCACCGGGGAGCTGTTTTTT.

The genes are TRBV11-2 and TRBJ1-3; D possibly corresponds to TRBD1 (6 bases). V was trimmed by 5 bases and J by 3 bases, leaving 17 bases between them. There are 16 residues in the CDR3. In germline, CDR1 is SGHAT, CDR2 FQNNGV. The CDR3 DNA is TGTGCCAGCAGCCTGAGGGGGGGGCTAGGTGGAAACACCATATATTTT. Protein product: CASSLRGGLGGNTIYF.

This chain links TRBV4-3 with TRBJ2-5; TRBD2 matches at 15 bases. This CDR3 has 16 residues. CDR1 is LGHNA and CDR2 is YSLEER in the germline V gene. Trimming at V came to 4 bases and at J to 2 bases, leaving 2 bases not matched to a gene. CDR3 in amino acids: CASSLGLAGGQETQYF. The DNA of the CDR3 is TGCGCCAGCAGCCTTGGACTAGCGGGAGGGCAAGAGACCCAGTACTTC.

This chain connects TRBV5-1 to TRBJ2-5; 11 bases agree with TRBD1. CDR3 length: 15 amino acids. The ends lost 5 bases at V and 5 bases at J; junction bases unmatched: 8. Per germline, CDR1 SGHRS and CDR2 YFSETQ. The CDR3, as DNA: TGCGCCAGCAGAGCACGGACAGGGGGCTGGGAGACCCAGTACTTC. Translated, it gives CASRARTGGWETQYF. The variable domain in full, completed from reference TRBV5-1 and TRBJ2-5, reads KAGVTQTPRYLIKTRGQQVTLSCSPISGHRSVSWYQQTPGQGLQFLFEYFSETQRNKGNFPGRFSGRQFSNSRSEMNVSTLELGDSALYLCASRARTGGWETQYFGPGTRLLVL.

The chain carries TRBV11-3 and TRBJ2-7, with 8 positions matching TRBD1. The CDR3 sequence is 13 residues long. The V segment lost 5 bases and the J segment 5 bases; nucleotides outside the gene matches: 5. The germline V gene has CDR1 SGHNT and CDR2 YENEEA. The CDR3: CASSMDRADEQYF. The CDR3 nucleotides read TGTGCCAGCAGCATGGACAGGGCAGACGAGCAGTACTTC.

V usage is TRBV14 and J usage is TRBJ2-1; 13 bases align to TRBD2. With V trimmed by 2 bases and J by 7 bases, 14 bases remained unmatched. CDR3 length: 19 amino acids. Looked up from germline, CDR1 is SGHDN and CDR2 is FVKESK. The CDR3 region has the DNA TGTGCCAGCAGCCAACCCAATTCTCTGACTAGCGGGAGGAGGAATGAGCAGTTCTTC. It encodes CASSQPNSLTSGRRNEQFF.

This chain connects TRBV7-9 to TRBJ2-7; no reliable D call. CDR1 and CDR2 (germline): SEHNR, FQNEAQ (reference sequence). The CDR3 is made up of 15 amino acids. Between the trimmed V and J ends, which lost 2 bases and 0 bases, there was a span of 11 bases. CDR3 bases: TGTGCCAGCAGCTTACTTGGCAGAAGCTCCTACGAGCAGTACTTC. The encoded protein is CASSLLGRSSYEQYF.

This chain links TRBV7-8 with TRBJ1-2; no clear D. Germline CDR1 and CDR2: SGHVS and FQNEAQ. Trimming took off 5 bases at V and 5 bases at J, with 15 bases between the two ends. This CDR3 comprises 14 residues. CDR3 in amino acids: CASSQRPGHYGYTF. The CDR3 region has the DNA TGTGCCAGCAGCCAGCGGCCAGGCCATTATGGCTACACCTTC.

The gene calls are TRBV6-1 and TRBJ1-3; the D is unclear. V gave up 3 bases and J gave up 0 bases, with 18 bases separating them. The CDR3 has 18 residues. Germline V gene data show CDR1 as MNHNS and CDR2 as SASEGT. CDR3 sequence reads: CASSERPAAPRSGNTIYF. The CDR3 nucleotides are TGTGCCAGCAGTGAGAGGCCCGCGGCCCCCCGCTCTGGAAACACCATATATTTT.

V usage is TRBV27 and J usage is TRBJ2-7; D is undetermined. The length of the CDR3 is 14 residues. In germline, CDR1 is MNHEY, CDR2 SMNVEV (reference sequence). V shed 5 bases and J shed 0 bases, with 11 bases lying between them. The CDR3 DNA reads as TGTGCCAGCAGTAAGGAATTTAGCTCCTACGAGCAGTACTTC. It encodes CASSKEFSSYEQYF.

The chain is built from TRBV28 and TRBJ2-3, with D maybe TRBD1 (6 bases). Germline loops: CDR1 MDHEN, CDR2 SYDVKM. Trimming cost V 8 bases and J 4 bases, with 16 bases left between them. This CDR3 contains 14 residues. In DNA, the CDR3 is TGTGCCAGCGGGTACAGGGTTGGCCCAGATACGCAGTATTTT. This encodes CASGYRVGPDTQYF.